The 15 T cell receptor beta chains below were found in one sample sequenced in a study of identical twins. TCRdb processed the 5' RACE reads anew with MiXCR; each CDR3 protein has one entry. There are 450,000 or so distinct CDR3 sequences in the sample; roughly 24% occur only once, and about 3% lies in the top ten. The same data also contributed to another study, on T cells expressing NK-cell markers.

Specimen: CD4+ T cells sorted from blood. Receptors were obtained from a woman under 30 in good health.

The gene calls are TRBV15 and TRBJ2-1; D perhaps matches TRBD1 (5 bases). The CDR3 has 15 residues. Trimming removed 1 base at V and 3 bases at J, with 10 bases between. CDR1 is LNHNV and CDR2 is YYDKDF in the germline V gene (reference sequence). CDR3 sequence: CATSRVRERYNEQFF. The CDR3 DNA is TGTGCCACCAGCAGAGTCAGGGAACGCTACAATGAGCAGTTCTTC.

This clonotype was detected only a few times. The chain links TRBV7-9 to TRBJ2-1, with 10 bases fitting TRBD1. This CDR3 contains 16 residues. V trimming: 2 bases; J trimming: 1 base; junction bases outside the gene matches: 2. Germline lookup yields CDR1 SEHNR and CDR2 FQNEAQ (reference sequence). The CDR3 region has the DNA TGTGCCAGCAGCTTACCGGGACAGGGGTCCTACAATGAGCAGTTCTTC. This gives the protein CASSLPGQGSYNEQFF. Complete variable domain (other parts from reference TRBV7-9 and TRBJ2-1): DTGVSQNPRHKITKRGQNVTFRCDPISEHNRLYWYRQTLGQGPEFLTYFQNEAQLEKSRLLSDRFSAERPKGSFSTLEIQRTEQGDSAMYLCASSLPGQGSYNEQFFGPGTRLTVL.

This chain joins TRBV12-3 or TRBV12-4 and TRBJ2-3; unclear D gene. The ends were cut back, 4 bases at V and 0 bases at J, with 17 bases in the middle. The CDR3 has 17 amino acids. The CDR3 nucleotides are TGTGCCAGCAGTTCTTTCAGAAGACCGTCTAGCACAGATACGCAGTATTTT. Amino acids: CASSSFRRPSSTDTQYF.

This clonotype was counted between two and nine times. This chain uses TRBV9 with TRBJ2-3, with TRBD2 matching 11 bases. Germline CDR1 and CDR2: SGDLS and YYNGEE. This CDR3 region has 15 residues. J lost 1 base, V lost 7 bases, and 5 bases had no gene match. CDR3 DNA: TGTGCCAGCGAAGATAGCGGGGGGGGCACAGATACGCAGTATTTT. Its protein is CASEDSGGGTDTQYF.

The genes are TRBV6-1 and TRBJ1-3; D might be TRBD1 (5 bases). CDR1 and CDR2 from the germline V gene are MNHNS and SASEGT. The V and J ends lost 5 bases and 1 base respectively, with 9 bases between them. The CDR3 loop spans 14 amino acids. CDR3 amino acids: CASSRGVSGNTIYF. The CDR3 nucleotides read TGTGCCAGCAGTCGAGGGGTGTCTGGAAACACCATATATTTT.

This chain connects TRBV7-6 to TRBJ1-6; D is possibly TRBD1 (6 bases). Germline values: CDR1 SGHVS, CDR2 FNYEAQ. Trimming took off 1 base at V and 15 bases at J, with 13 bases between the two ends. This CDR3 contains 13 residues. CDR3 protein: CASSLVGGADLHF. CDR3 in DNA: TGTGCCAGCAGCTTAGTTGGGGGCGCGGACCTCCACTTT.

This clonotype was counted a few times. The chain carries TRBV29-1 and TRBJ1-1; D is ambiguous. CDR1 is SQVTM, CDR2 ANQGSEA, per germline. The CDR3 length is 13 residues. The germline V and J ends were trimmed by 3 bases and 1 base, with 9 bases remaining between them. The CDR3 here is CSVDTKRNTEAFF. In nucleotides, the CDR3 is TGCAGCGTTGATACAAAAAGGAACACTGAAGCTTTCTTT.

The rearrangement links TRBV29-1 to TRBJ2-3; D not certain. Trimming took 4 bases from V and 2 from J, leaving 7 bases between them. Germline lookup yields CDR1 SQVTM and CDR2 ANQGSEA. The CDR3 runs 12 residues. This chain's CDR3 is CSVVQHTDTQYF. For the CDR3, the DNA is TGCAGCGTTGTCCAACACACAGATACGCAGTATTTT.

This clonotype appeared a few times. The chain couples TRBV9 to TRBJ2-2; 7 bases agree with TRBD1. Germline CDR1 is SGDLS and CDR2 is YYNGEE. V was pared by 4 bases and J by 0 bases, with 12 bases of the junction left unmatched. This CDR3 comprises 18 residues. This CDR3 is CASSTKVPGQTNTGELFF. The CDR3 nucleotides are TGTGCCAGCAGCACCAAAGTACCGGGACAGACGAACACCGGGGAGCTGTTTTTT.

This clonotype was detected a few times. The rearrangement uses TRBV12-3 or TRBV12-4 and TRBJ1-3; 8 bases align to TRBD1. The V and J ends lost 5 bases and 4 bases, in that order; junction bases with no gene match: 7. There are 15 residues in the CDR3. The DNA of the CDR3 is TGTGCCAGCAGTCGACAGGGGCTCTCCGGAAACACCATATATTTT. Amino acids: CASSRQGLSGNTIYF.

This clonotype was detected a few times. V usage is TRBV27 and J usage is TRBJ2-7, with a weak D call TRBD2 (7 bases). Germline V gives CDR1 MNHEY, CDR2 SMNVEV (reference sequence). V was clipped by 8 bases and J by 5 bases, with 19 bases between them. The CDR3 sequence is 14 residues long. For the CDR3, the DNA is TGTGCCAGCGGAGGGAGGGGGTTAGTCCACGAGCAGTACTTC. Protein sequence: CASGGRGLVHEQYF.

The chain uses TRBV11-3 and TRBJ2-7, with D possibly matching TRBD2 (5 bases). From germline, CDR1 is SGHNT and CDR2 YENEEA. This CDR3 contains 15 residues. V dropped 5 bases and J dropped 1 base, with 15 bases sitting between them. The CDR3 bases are TGTGCCAGCAGCCCGGACGGAGGACGTTCCTACGAGCAGTACTTC. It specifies CASSPDGGRSYEQYF.

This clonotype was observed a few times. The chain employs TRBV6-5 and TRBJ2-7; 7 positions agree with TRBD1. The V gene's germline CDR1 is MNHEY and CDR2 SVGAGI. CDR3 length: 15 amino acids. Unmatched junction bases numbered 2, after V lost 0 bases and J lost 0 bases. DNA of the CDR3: TGTGCCAGCAGTTACTCGACAGGGCCCTCCTACGAGCAGTACTTC. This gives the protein CASSYSTGPSYEQYF.

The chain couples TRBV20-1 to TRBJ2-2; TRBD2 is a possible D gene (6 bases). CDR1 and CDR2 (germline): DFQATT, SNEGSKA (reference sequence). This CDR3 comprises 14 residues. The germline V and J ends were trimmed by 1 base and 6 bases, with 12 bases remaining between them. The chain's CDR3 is CSARGLVKSGELFF. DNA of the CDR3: TGCAGTGCTAGAGGACTAGTCAAATCCGGGGAGCTGTTTTTT.

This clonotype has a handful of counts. CDR3 DNA sequence: TGTGCCAGCAGCACGATGAACACTGAAGCTTTCTTT. Encoded protein: CASSTMNTEAFF. The chain employs TRBV9 and TRBJ1-1; D is uncertain. CDR1 SGDLS and CDR2 YYNGEE come from the germline V gene. Between the trimmed V and J ends, which lost 4 bases and 0 bases, there was a span of 4 bases. The CDR3 runs to 12 residues.